One sample yielded the 20 T cell receptor beta chains listed below, sequenced in a study of IL-17A CD8 T cells in psoriatic arthritis synovium. Synovial fluid was aspirated from actively inflamed joints of psoriatic arthritis patients. Clones were read by immunoSEQ multiplex PCR, and TCRdb kept only the in-frame ones, dropping some. The profile covers more than 2,000 clones, with 72% appearing a single time and roughly a tenth taken by the ten largest. The sequenced material came from memory CD8+ T cells from synovial fluid. The subset denotes: bulk memory CD8+ T cells (CD45RA-CD27+/- and CD45RA+CD27-). The receptors stem from a human donor with psoriatic arthritis.

The V gene is TRBV6-1, the J gene TRBJ2-7; 12 bases agree with TRBD2. The length of the CDR3 is 14 residues. V gave up 4 bases and J gave up 5 bases; unmatched junction bases: 3. Germline V lookup: CDR1 MNHNS, CDR2 SASEGT. CDR3 amino acids: CASSGLAGVDEQYF. CDR3 DNA sequence: TGTGCCAGCAGTGGACTAGCGGGAGTGGACGAGCAGTACTTC.

The chain is built from TRBV5-4 and TRBJ2-7; possibly TRBD2 for D (5 bases). Trimming stripped 0 bases from V and 5 bases from J, with 12 bases between. Germline CDR1 SGHNT, CDR2 YYREEE (reference sequence). This CDR3 is built from 14 residues. The CDR3 here is CASSLGLTRHEQYF. Here the CDR3 DNA reads TGTGCCAGCAGCTTGGGACTAACCAGGCACGAGCAGTACTTC.

This clone was detected once. The gene calls are TRBV4-1 and TRBJ2-1, with 13 bases lining up with TRBD2. Germline V gene sequence: CDR1 MGHRA, CDR2 YSYEKL. J lost 7 bases, V lost 1 base, and 7 bases had no gene match. The CDR3 is 17 residues long. The CDR3 DNA is TGCGCCAGCAGCCAAGGACCGGGACTAGCGGGAAGGAATGAGCAGTTCTTC. Translation: CASSQGPGLAGRNEQFF.

The chain carries TRBV7-9 and TRBJ2-2; D is perhaps TRBD1 (6 bases). The V end lost 3 bases, the J end lost 2 bases, and 16 bases lay between the germline ends. There are 17 residues in the CDR3. Germline values: CDR1 SEHNR, CDR2 FQNEAQ (reference sequence). CDR3 sequence: CASSLWGTRKNTGELFF. CDR3 DNA sequence: TGTGCCAGCAGCTTGTGGGGGACACGGAAAAACACCGGGGAGCTGTTTTTT.

This chain connects TRBV7-1 to TRBJ2-3; unclear D gene. TRBV7-1 is filed as an ORF, its function uncertain. The CDR3 contains 12 residues. The germline V and J ends were trimmed by 4 bases and 1 base, with 3 bases remaining between them. CDR3 residues: CASSLGTDTQYF. In DNA, the CDR3 is TGTGCCAGCAGCTTGGGCACAGATACGCAGTATTTT.

This chain connects TRBV7-8 to TRBJ1-1, with D possibly TRBD1 on 6 matching bases. CDR3 length equals 14 residues. The germline V gene has CDR1 SGHVS and CDR2 FQNEAQ. Trimming left V 5 bases short and J 4 bases short, with 14 bases between. CDR3 bases: TGTGCCAGCAGCACGGACAGTGGGTTCACTGAAGCTTTCTTT. This sequence encodes CASSTDSGFTEAFF.

In this sample, this clone turned up a few times. V usage is TRBV6-1 and J usage is TRBJ1-4; maybe TRBD1 (5 bases). Trimming removed 5 bases at V and 1 base at J, with 11 bases between. The V gene's germline CDR1 is MNHNS and CDR2 SASEGT. This CDR3 spans 15 amino acids. The CDR3 protein is CASSSLGGTNEKLFF. CDR3 bases: TGTGCCAGCAGTTCATTGGGGGGAACTAATGAAAAACTGTTTTTT.

The rearrangement uses TRBV4-3 and TRBJ2-5; D might be TRBD2 (5 bases). This CDR3 has 15 amino acids. V was shortened by 1 base and J by 1 base, with 10 bases between the two germline ends. Germline V gives CDR1 LGHNA, CDR2 YSLEER. DNA for the CDR3: TGCGCCAGCAGCCAAGTCCGGGGTAGCCAAGAGACCCAGTACTTC. Translation: CASSQVRGSQETQYF.

The gene calls are TRBV5-1 and TRBJ2-5; 13 bases align to TRBD2. Germline V gene sequence: CDR1 SGHRS, CDR2 YFSETQ. The CDR3 contains 16 residues. V trimming: 0 bases; J trimming: 4 bases; junction bases outside the gene matches: 3. CDR3 sequence reads: CASSLARLAGGETQYF. The CDR3 DNA is TGCGCCAGCAGCTTGGCCAGACTAGCGGGAGGAGAGACCCAGTACTTC.

This clone was observed a few times. The rearrangement links TRBV5-1 to TRBJ2-7, with D hard to call. In germline, CDR1 is SGHRS, CDR2 YFSETQ. The CDR3 is 13 amino acids. V was pared by 0 bases and J by 3 bases, with 7 bases between. The CDR3 sequence is CASSLVPNYEQYF. The CDR3 DNA is TGCGCCAGCAGCTTGGTGCCGAACTACGAGCAGTACTTC.

The CDR3 DNA sequence: TGCAGCGCCCGGACTAGCTTCTACGAGCAGTACTTC. This sequence encodes CSARTSFYEQYF. The chain carries TRBV29-1 and TRBJ2-7, with TRBD2 matching over 8 bases. Germline V gene sequence: CDR1 SQVTM, CDR2 ANQGSEA. The CDR3 is 12 residues long. With 7 bases clipped from V and 3 bases from J, the junction kept 5 bases outside the gene matches.

V and J are TRBV9 and TRBJ2-1; 10 bases agree with TRBD1. Germline assignment: CDR1 SGDLS and CDR2 YYNGEE. The V gene end was trimmed by 2 bases and the J gene end by 1 base; junction bases not matched to a gene: 3. The CDR3 consists of 16 residues. The CDR3 region is CASSVRTGGSYNEQFF. The CDR3 DNA sequence: TGTGCCAGCAGCGTGCGGACAGGGGGTTCCTACAATGAGCAGTTCTTC.

The V call is TRBV30, the J call TRBJ2-3, with 10 bases matching TRBD2. Trimming at V came to 2 bases and at J to 4 bases, leaving 6 bases not matched to a gene. CDR3 length: 15 amino acids. Germline assignment: CDR1 GTSNPN and CDR2 SVGIG (reference sequence). The CDR3 DNA is TGTGCCTGGAGTATGGTAGCGGGAGGACCAGATACGCAGTATTTT. It codes for CAWSMVAGGPDTQYF.

The chain has TRBV19 and TRBJ1-1; 11 bases fit TRBD1. V was clipped by 3 bases and J by 10 bases; unmatched bases: 1. This CDR3 comprises 12 residues. Per the germline V gene, CDR1 is LNHDA and CDR2 is SQIVND (reference sequence). CDR3 DNA: TGTGCCAGTAGTATTGGGACAGGGGGAGCTTTCTTT. Translation gives CASSIGTGGAFF.

The chain has TRBV7-3 and TRBJ2-5; 8 nucleotides agree with TRBD1. This CDR3 spans 14 amino acids. The germline gives CDR1 SGHTA, CDR2 FQGTGA. V gave up 5 bases and J gave up 5 bases; unmatched junction bases: 7. CDR3 sequence: CASSTGQGGETQYF. CDR3 nucleotide sequence: TGTGCCAGCAGCACCGGACAGGGCGGGGAGACCCAGTACTTC.

The chain links TRBV11-3 to TRBJ1-1; TRBD1 agrees at 7 bases. The CDR3 covers 13 residues. V was clipped by 5 bases and J by 9 bases; unmatched bases: 9. The V gene's germline CDR1 is SGHNT and CDR2 YENEEA. CDR3 in amino acids: CASSIGTAKKAFF. CDR3 sequence (DNA): TGTGCCAGCAGCATTGGGACAGCGAAAAAAGCTTTCTTT.

The sample holds one count of this clone. The V gene is TRBV10-2, the J gene TRBJ1-1; 9 positions agree with TRBD1. This CDR3 is built from 13 residues. After removal of 7 bases from V and 6 bases from J, the junction contained 6 bases not matched to a gene. Germline V CDR1 and CDR2: WSHSY, SAAADI. The CDR3 coding sequence is TGCGCCAGCACCAGTACAGGGGGCCCTGAAGCTTTCTTT. Translating it yields CASTSTGGPEAFF.

The chain recombines TRBV10-2 with TRBJ2-3, with 8 positions matching TRBD2. Per germline, CDR1 WSHSY and CDR2 SAAADI. J lost 3 bases, V lost 2 bases, and 7 bases had no gene match. The CDR3 length is 16 residues. DNA of the CDR3: TGCGCCAGCAGTGAGGTTAGCGGGATTTTGACAGATACGCAGTATTTT. Its translation: CASSEVSGILTDTQYF.

This clone was recorded a few times. CDR3 DNA sequence: TGTGCCAGCAGTGAAGACCCCTCCTGGACAGGGACGAATGAGCAGTTCTTC. Amino acid sequence: CASSEDPSWTGTNEQFF. The chain is built from TRBV2 and TRBJ2-1; TRBD1 matches 8 bases. The CDR3 loop spans 17 amino acids. The trim removed 1 base at V and 7 bases at J, leaving 12 bases unmatched. Germline assignment: CDR1 SNHLY and CDR2 FYNNEI.

This chain joins TRBV27 and TRBJ2-7; D may be TRBD1 or TRBD2 (5 bases each). Germline V gene data show CDR1 as MNHEY and CDR2 as SMNVEV (reference sequence). The CDR3 extends over 16 amino acids. V was pared by 3 bases and J by 5 bases, with 20 bases between. The DNA of the CDR3 is TGTGCCAGCAGTTTCCACTCTTCCGGGACCACCGACGAGCAGTACTTC. Its protein is CASSFHSSGTTDEQYF.